A selection of T cell receptor beta chains follows, all from one sample in a study of post-analysis software for immune sequencing data. TCRdb ran MiXCR on the PCR reads and lists one entry per CDR3 protein. Counted here are more than 450,000 distinct CDR3 sequences, about 44% occurring once; the ten biggest clones make up around 1.7%. Sequencing was done on a sample of blood. These receptors all stem from a girl between 10 and 17 years old with multiple sclerosis. CDR3s include the opening cysteine and the closing phenylalanine or tryptophan. Fields, in order: clone size, J gene, D gene, V gene, CDR3 DNA, CDR3 protein. The D gene is left open where the match is weak. For some rows the clone size is stated as once, few or many, or as a class when expanded; others skip it.

size: many
J: TRBJ1-4
D: .
V: TRBV12-3/TRBV12-4
DNA: TGTGCCAGCAGTTTACACGGGGAGGATGAAAAACTGTTTTTT
CDR3: CASSLHGEDEKLFF

size: .
J: TRBJ2-4
D: TRBD2
V: TRBV12-3/TRBV12-4
DNA: TGTGCCAGCAGTTTAGAGCGGGGCGCCAAAAACATTCAGTACTTC
CDR3: CASSLERGAKNIQYF

size: .
J: TRBJ2-1
D: .
V: TRBV29-1
DNA: TGCAGCGCTGGGGGCGGGGTCAGCTCCTACAATGAGCAGTTCTTC
CDR3: CSAGGGVSSYNEQFF

size: .
J: TRBJ2-7
D: .
V: TRBV7-9
DNA: TGTGCCAGCAGCTTAGATCACAGGGCCTACGAGCAGTACTTC
CDR3: CASSLDHRAYEQYF

size: .
J: TRBJ2-7
D: .
V: TRBV20-1
DNA: TGCAGTGCTAGAGTTTTGGGACCCCGATACTCCTACGAGCAGTACTTC
CDR3: CSARVLGPRYSYEQYF

size: few
J: TRBJ2-7
D: TRBD1
V: TRBV12-3/TRBV12-4
DNA: TGTGCCAGCACAACCCGGGACAGCTCCTACGAGCAGTACTTC
CDR3: CASTTRDSSYEQYF

size: few
J: TRBJ2-1
D: .
V: TRBV7-6
DNA: TGTGCCAGCAGCCAAGGGGGGGCCTCCTACAATGAGCAGTTCTTC
CDR3: CASSQGGASYNEQFF

size: few
J: TRBJ2-3
D: TRBD2
V: TRBV13
DNA: TGTGCCAGCAGCCAGAAGCCTAGCGGAGTAGATACGCAGTATTTT
CDR3: CASSQKPSGVDTQYF

size: few
J: TRBJ1-2
D: .
V: TRBV15
DNA: TGTGCCACCAGCACCATTGCTAACTATGGCTACACCTTC
CDR3: CATSTIANYGYTF

size: .
J: TRBJ2-3
D: TRBD2
V: TRBV4-1
DNA: TGCGCCAGCAGCCGGCCGGGACTAGCAACAGATACGCAGTATTTT
CDR3: CASSRPGLATDTQYF

size: .
J: TRBJ2-3
D: .
V: TRBV5-1
DNA: TGCGCCAGCAGCCCCTCCGGGATGGTCGGAAAAGATGCGCAGTATTTT
CDR3: CASSPSGMVGKDAQYF

size: .
J: TRBJ2-5
D: .
V: TRBV12-3/TRBV12-4
DNA: TGTGCCAGCAGTTTTGGGGAATCAGAGACCCAGTACTTC
CDR3: CASSFGESETQYF

size: .
J: TRBJ2-7
D: .
V: TRBV7-9
DNA: TGTGCCAGCAGCCCCCGACAGTCCTCCTGCGAGCAGTACTTC
CDR3: CASSPRQSSCEQYF

size: .
J: TRBJ2-7
D: .
V: TRBV27
DNA: TGTGCCAGCAGTTCCCGGGACGCGACCTACGAGCAGTACTTC
CDR3: CASSSRDATYEQYF

size: few
J: TRBJ2-1
D: .
V: TRBV20-1
DNA: TGCAGTGCCATGACAGGCAGCTCCTACAATGAGCAGTTCTTC
CDR3: CSAMTGSSYNEQFF

size: few
J: TRBJ1-5
D: .
V: TRBV20-1
DNA: TGCAGTGCTAGACGCAGGGCGGGCAATCAGCCCCAGCATTTT
CDR3: CSARRRAGNQPQHF

size: few
J: TRBJ2-1
D: TRBD2
V: TRBV24-1
DNA: TGTGCCACCAGTATAGCGGGAGGGTCCTACAATGAGCAGTTCTTC
CDR3: CATSIAGGSYNEQFF

size: .
J: TRBJ1-2
D: .
V: TRBV6-5
DNA: TGTGCCAGCAGCCGACCGGGGCATGGCTACACCTTC
CDR3: CASSRPGHGYTF

size: .
J: TRBJ1-1
D: .
V: TRBV7-9
DNA: TGTGCCAGCAGCTTTACCGTCTCCAGGACTGAAGCTTTCTTT
CDR3: CASSFTVSRTEAFF

size: many
J: TRBJ2-4
D: .
V: TRBV20-1
DNA: TGCAGTGCTAGTGGTGGACTAGCCAAAAACATTCAGTACTTC
CDR3: CSASGGLAKNIQYF

size: .
J: TRBJ1-1
D: .
V: TRBV2
DNA: TGTGCCAGCAGGGGGGTGTCCGAGACTGAAGCTTTCTTT
CDR3: CASRGVSETEAFF

size: .
J: TRBJ1-1
D: .
V: TRBV5-4
DNA: TGTGCCAGCAGCGGGGGGGCGCTTGGTGGGGTAGTTGAAGCTTTCTTT
CDR3: CASSGGALGGVVEAFF

size: few
J: TRBJ1-2
D: .
V: TRBV20-1
DNA: TGCAGTGCTAGGAACAGGCTTTTCATCACTAACTATGGCTACACCTTC
CDR3: CSARNRLFITNYGYTF

size: .
J: TRBJ2-7
D: TRBD1
V: TRBV4-1
DNA: TGCGCCAGCAGCCAAGTGGGACAGGGAGGGGAGCAGTACTTC
CDR3: CASSQVGQGGEQYF

size: .
J: TRBJ2-5
D: .
V: TRBV20-1
DNA: TGCAGTGCTAGAGATTCAGAAGGGGTCGGAGAGACCCAGTACTTC
CDR3: CSARDSEGVGETQYF

size: .
J: TRBJ1-5
D: TRBD1
V: TRBV4-1
DNA: TGCGCCAGCAGCCGCTACGAGACAGGGCTCAATCAGCCCCAGCATTTT
CDR3: CASSRYETGLNQPQHF

size: .
J: TRBJ2-1
D: TRBD2
V: TRBV12-3/TRBV12-4
DNA: TGTGCCAGCAGTTTCCCCCCTAGCGGGTACATGGATGAGCAGTTCTTC
CDR3: CASSFPPSGYMDEQFF

size: .
J: TRBJ2-1
D: .
V: TRBV24-1
DNA: TGTGCCACCGGGTCTGGGTTAAGCTCCTACAATGAGCAGTTCTTC
CDR3: CATGSGLSSYNEQFF

size: few
J: TRBJ2-7
D: TRBD2
V: TRBV7-2
DNA: TGTGCCAGCAGCTTAGTCTCTAGCGGGGGGGCGGTCCACGAGCAGTACTTC
CDR3: CASSLVSSGGAVHEQYF

size: few
J: TRBJ2-5
D: TRBD2
V: TRBV13
DNA: TGTGCCAGCAGCTTAGGAACTAGCGGGAGGATGGGAGAGACCCAGTACTTC
CDR3: CASSLGTSGRMGETQYF

size: .
J: TRBJ2-5
D: .
V: TRBV5-1
DNA: TGCGCCAGCAGCTTGGAGTGGCGCAGTCTAGCGAAGACCCAGTACTTC
CDR3: CASSLEWRSLAKTQYF

size: .
J: TRBJ2-7
D: .
V: TRBV7-9
DNA: TGTGCCAGCAGCTCCCCGACAGGTTCGAATCCACCCTACGAGCAGTACTTC
CDR3: CASSSPTGSNPPYEQYF

size: .
J: TRBJ2-5
D: TRBD2
V: TRBV7-3
DNA: TGTGCCAGCAGCTTAACCCCGGGACTAGCAGAGACCCAGTACTTC
CDR3: CASSLTPGLAETQYF

size: few
J: TRBJ2-7
D: .
V: TRBV29-1
DNA: TGCAGCGTTGGGGCGTCCGAGCAGTACTTC
CDR3: CSVGASEQYF

size: .
J: TRBJ2-1
D: .
V: TRBV9
DNA: TGTGCCAGCAGCCCCTTACGTTCTAGCGCCCAACCCTACAATGAGCAGTTCTTC
CDR3: CASSPLRSSAQPYNEQFF

size: .
J: TRBJ2-1
D: .
V: TRBV7-2
DNA: TGTGCCAGCAGCTTTGGCGGGTCGTCAAATGAGCAGTTCTTC
CDR3: CASSFGGSSNEQFF

size: .
J: TRBJ2-1
D: .
V: TRBV7-2
DNA: TGTGCCAGCAGCCCGGGGAGCCCCAATGAGCAGTTCTTC
CDR3: CASSPGSPNEQFF

size: .
J: TRBJ1-1
D: TRBD1
V: TRBV12-3/TRBV12-4
DNA: TGTGCCAGCAAGTGGACCAGGGGGGGCACTGAAGCTTTCTTT
CDR3: CASKWTRGGTEAFF